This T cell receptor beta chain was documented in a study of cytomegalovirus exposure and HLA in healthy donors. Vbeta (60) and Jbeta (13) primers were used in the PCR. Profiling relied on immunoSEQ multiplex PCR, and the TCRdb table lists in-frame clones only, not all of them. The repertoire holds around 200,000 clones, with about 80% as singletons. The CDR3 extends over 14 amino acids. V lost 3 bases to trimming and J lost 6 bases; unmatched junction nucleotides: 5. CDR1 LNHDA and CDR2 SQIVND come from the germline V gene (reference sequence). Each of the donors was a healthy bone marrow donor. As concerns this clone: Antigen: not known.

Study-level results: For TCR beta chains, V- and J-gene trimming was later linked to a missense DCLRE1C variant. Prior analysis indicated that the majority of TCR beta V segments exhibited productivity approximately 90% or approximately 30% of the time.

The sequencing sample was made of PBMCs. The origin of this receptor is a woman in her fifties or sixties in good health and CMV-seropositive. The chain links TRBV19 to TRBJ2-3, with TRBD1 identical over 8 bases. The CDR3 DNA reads TGTGCCAGTAGTATGACAGGGGTCGGCGATACGCAGTATTTT. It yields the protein CASSMTGVGDTQYF.